Here is one T cell receptor (beta chain) with its context. This entry comes from a study of blood T cell repertoires in COVID-19. Study context: Sources were T cells, B-cell-depleted T cells, or PBMCs; the material itself was cDNA or gDNA.

How the authors handled the data: Reference gene primer amplification yielded estimated nucleated cell counts. The repertoire was sequenced with immunoSEQ multiplex PCR; TCRdb's copy has only in-frame clones and lacks some. V and J calls and clone size are given by that table; D and trimming were obtained from the DNA. Among around 320,000 clones listed, roughly 89% were seen once. The sample was peripheral blood. The sequence derives from a woman under 40 with COVID-19, enrolled during active disease.

The CDR3 reads CASSRNSGGVQETQYF. For the CDR3, the DNA is TGTGCCAGCAGTCGCAATAGCGGGGGGGTCCAAGAGACCCAGTACTTC. The chain carries TRBV7-8 and TRBJ2-5, with 11 bases that match TRBD2. The CDR3 has 16 amino acids. CDR1 and CDR2 from the germline V gene are SGHVS and FQNEAQ. Trimming cost V 6 bases and J 1 base; bases outside gene matches: 7.